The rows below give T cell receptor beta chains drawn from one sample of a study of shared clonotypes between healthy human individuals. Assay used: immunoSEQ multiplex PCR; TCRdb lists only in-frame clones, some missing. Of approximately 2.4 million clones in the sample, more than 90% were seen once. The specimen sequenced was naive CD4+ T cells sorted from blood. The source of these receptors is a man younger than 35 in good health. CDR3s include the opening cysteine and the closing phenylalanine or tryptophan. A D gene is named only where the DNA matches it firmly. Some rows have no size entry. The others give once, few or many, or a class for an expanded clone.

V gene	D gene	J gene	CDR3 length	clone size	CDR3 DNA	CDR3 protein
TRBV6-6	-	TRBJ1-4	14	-	TGTGCCAGCATCCTCGGGACAACTAATGAAAAACTGTTTTTT	CASILGTTNEKLFF
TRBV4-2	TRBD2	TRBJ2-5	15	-	TGTGCCAGCAGCCAAGAAGGAGCGGGGGAAGAGACCCAGTACTTC	CASSQEGAGEETQYF
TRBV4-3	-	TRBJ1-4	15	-	TGCGCCAGCAGCCAAGATTTATTGGGAGGCGAAAAACTGTTTTTT	CASSQDLLGGEKLFF
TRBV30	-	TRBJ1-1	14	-	TGTGCCTGCAAGTCTCGTCCGGGGAACACTGAAGCTTTCTTT	CACKSRPGNTEAFF
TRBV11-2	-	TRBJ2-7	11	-	TGTGCCAGCAGCTGGAACTACGAGCAGTACTTC	CASSWNYEQYF
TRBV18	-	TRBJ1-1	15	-	TGTGCCAGCTCACCACCAGGACGGGAAAACACTGAAGCTTTCTTT	CASSPPGRENTEAFF
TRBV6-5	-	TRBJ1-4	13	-	TGTGCCAGCAGGGGAGGGCAGGGTCAAAAACTGTTTTTT	CASRGGQGQKLFF
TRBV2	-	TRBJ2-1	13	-	TGTGCCAGCAGTAGCGAACTCTACAATGAGCAGTTCTTC	CASSSELYNEQFF
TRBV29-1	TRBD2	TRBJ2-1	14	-	TGCAGCGGAACGGGGCTAGCGGGAGTCTCTGGCGAGTTCTTC	CSGTGLAGVSGEFF
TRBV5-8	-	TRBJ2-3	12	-	TGTGCCAGCCGGACTAGCACAGATACGCAGTATTTT	CASRTSTDTQYF
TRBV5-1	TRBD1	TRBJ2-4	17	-	TGCGCCAGCAGCTTGGCCGGGACAGAATTAGCCAAAAACATTCAGTACTTC	CASSLAGTELAKNIQYF
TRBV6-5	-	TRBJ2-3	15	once	TGTGCCAGCAGGGGACTCCTGGGGAGCACAGATACGCAGTATTTT	CASRGLLGSTDTQYF
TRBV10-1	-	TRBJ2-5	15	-	TGCGCCAGCAGTGAGTCGTCAAGGGCTCTGTGGACCCAGTACTTC	CASSESSRALWTQYF
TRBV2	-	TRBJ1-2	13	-	TGTGCCAGCAGTGCCCAGGGAGAATGGGGCTACACCTTC	CASSAQGEWGYTF
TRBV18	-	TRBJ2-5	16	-	TGTGCCAGCTCACCCTACGCGGGGCAGTCGAGCGAGACCCAGTACTTC	CASSPYAGQSSETQYF
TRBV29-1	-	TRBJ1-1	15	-	TGCAGCGTGAAACAAGCGGGACTCTGGAACACTGAAGCTTTCTTT	CSVKQAGLWNTEAFF
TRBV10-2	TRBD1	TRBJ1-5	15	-	TGCGCCAGCAGTGCCGGGACAGGGGGCAATCAGCCCCAGCATTTT	CASSAGTGGNQPQHF
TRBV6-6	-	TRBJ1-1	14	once	TGTGCCAGCAGACTCAGGGATGTAAACACTGAAGCTTTCTTT	CASRLRDVNTEAFF
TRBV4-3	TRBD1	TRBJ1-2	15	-	TGCGCCAGCAGCCAAAACCAACAGGGGTACTATGGCTACACCTTC	CASSQNQQGYYGYTF
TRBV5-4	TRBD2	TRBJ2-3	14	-	TGTGCCAGCAGCCTTAGCGGGATGACAGATACGCAGTATTTT	CASSLSGMTDTQYF
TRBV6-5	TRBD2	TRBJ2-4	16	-	TGTGCCAGCAGTTCAGGACCGACTAGCGGGATTTACATTCAGTACTTC	CASSSGPTSGIYIQYF
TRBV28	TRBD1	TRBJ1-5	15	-	TGTGCCAGCAGTACCCAGACAGGGGGCAGTCAGCCCCAGCATTTT	CASSTQTGGSQPQHF
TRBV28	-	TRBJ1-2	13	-	TGTGCCAGCAGCAGGGGTGGGGCTTATGGCTACACCTTC	CASSRGGAYGYTF
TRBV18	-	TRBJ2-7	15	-	TGTGCCAGCTCACCACCCTCAACCTACCGGGGCGAGCAGTACTTC	CASSPPSTYRGEQYF
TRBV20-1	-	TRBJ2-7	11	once	TGCAGTGCTAGAGGTTTCTACGAGCAGTACTTC	CSARGFYEQYF
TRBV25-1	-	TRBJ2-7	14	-	TGTGCCAGCAGTGAATTTGGGGTTGCCTACGAGCAGTACTTC	CASSEFGVAYEQYF
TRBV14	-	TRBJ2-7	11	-	TGTGCCAGCAGCCAAGGAGTTTGGCAGTACTTC	CASSQGVWQYF
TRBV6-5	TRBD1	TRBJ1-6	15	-	TGTGCCAGCAGTCTCACGGGACAGGCTACTTCACCCCTCCACTTT	CASSLTGQATSPLHF
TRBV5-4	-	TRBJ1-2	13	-	TGTGCCAGCAGCTCCCCAGGGGACTATGGCTACACCTTC	CASSSPGDYGYTF
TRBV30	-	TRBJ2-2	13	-	TGTGCCTGGAGTGTACAGGGTAGCGGGGAGCTGTTTTTT	CAWSVQGSGELFF
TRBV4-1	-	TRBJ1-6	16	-	TGCGCCAGCAGCCAAGACAGTCAGGGTCGGGATTCACCCCTCCACTTT	CASSQDSQGRDSPLHF
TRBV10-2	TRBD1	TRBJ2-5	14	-	TGCGCCAGCAGTGTTATCCCAGGGGGAGAGACCCAGTACTTC	CASSVIPGGETQYF
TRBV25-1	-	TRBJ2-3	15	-	TGTGCCAGCAGTCTAACTAGAGGGGGCACAGATACGCAGTATTTT	CASSLTRGGTDTQYF
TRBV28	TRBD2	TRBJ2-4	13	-	TGTGCCAGCAGCCCCCCCGCCCTAGCGGACCAGTACTTC	CASSPPALADQYF
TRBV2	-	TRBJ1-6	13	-	TGTGCCAGCACCGGGGGGGGGATTTCACCCCTCCACTTT	CASTGGGISPLHF
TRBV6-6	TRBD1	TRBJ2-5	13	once	TGTGCCAGCAGGGCGACAGGGTCAGAGACCCAGTACTTC	CASRATGSETQYF
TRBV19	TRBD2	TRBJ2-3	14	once	TGTGCCACCTCCCGGGGGGGGAACACAGATACGCAGTATTTT	CATSRGGNTDTQYF
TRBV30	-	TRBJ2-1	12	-	TGTGCCGGTTCTCGGTCGCGAAATGAGCAGTTCTTC	CAGSRSRNEQFF
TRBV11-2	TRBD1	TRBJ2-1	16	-	TGTGCCAGCTCCGGACAGGGCGATAGCTCCTACAATGAGCAGTTCTTC	CASSGQGDSSYNEQFF
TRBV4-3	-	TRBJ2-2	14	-	TGCGCCAGCAGCCAAGTTGGGGGCACCGGGGAGCTGTTTTTT	CASSQVGGTGELFF
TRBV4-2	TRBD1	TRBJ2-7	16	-	TGTGCCAGCAGCCAACCAGGACAGGGAGTAGGCTACGAGCAGTACTTC	CASSQPGQGVGYEQYF
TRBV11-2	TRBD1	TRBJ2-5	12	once	TGTGCCAGCAGCTCGGGACAGGAGACCCAGTACTTC	CASSSGQETQYF
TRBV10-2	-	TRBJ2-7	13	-	TGCGCCAGCAGTGAGAATTCTATTTACGAGCAGTACTTC	CASSENSIYEQYF